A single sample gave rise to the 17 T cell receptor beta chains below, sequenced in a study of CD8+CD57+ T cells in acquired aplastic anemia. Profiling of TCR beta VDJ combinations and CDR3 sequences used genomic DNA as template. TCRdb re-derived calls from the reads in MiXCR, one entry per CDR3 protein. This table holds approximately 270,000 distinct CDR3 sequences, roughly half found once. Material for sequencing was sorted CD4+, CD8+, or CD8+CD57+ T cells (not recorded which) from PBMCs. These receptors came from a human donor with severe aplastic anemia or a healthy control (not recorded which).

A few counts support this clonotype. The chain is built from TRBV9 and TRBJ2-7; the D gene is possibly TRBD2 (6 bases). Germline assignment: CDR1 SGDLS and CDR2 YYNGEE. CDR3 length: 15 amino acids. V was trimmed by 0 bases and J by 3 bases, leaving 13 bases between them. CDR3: CASSVGVSGYYEQYF. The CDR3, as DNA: TGTGCCAGCAGCGTAGGGGTTAGCGGATACTACGAGCAGTACTTC.

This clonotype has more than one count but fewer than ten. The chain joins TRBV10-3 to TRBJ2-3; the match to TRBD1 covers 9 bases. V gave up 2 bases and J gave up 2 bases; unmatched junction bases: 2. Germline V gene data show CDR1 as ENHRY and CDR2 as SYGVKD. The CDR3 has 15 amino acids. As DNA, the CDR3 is TGTGCCATCAGTGAGGGACAGGGGAACACAGATACGCAGTATTTT. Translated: CAISEGQGNTDTQYF.

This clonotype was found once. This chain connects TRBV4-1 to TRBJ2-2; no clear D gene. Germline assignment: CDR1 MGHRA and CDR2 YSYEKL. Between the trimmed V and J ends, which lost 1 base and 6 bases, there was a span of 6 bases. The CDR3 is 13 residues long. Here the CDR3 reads CASSQVFSGELFF. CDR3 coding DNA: TGCGCCAGCAGCCAAGTCTTTTCCGGGGAGCTGTTTTTT.

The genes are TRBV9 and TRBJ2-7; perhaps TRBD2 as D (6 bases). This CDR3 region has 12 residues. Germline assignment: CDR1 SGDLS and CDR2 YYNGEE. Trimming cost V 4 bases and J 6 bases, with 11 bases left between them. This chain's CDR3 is CASSPRRAEQYF. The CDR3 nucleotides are TGTGCCAGCAGCCCACGGAGGGCCGAGCAGTACTTC.

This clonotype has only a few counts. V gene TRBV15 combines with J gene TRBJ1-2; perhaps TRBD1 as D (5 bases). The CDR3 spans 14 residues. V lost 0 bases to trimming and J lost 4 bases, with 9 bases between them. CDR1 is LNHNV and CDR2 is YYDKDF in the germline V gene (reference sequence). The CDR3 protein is CATSRELGPYGYTF. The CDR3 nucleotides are TGTGCCACCAGCAGAGAGCTGGGACCCTATGGCTACACCTTC.

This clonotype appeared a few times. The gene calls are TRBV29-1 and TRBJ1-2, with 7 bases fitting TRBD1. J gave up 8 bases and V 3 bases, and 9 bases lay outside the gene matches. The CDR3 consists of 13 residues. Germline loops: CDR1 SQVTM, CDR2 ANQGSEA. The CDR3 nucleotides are TGCAGCGTTGAGGTCTGGCAGGGGGAAGGCTACACCTTC. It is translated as CSVEVWQGEGYTF. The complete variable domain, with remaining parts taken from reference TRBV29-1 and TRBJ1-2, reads SAVISQKPSRDICQRGTSLTIQCQVDSQVTMMFWYRQQPGQSLTLIATANQGSEATYESGFVIDKFPISRPNLTFSTLTVSNMSPEDSSIYLCSVEVWQGEGYTFGSGTRLTVV.

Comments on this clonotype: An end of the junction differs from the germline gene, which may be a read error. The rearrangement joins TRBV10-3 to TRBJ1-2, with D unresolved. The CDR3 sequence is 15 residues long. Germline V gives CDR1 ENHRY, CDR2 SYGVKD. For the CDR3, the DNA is TGTGCCAGCAGTTCGAAGTCCTGGAGGAATGATGGCTACACCTTC. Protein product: CASSSKSWRNDGYTF.

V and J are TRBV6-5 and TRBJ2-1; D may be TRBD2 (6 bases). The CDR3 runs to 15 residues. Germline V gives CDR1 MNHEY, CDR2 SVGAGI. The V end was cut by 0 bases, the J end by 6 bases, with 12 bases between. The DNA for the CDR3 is TGTGCCAGCAGTTACTCCCGAGGACTACTCAATGAGCAGTTCTTC. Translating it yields CASSYSRGLLNEQFF.

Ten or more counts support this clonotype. CDR3 in DNA: TGTGCCAGCAGCTTGGCTTTCGGCGGGGGCGGCAATCAGCCCCAGCATTTT. Protein sequence: CASSLAFGGGGNQPQHF. The rearrangement uses TRBV5-6 and TRBJ1-5; possible D gene TRBD1, 6 bases. The CDR3 sequence is 17 residues long. The V end lost 0 bases, the J end lost 2 bases, and 15 bases lay between the germline ends. Germline lookup yields CDR1 SGHDT and CDR2 YYEEEE.

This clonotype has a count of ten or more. Here the CDR3 reads CASSLALQLNTEAFF. CDR3 DNA sequence: TGTGCCAGCAGCTTAGCGCTACAGTTGAACACTGAAGCTTTCTTT. This chain links TRBV7-9 with TRBJ1-1; D is unresolved. Trimming cost V 0 bases and J 0 bases, with 8 bases left between them. Germline V gene lookup returns CDR1 SEHNR and CDR2 FQNEAQ (reference sequence). This CDR3 region has 15 residues.

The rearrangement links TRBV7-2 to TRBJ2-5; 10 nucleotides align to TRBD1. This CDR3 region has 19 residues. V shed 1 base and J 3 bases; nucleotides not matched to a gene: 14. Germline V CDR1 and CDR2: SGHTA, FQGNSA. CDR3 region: CASSLGRRPPGTGEETQYF. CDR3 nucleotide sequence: TGTGCCAGCAGCTTAGGTCGTCGACCGCCCGGGACAGGGGAAGAGACCCAGTACTTC.

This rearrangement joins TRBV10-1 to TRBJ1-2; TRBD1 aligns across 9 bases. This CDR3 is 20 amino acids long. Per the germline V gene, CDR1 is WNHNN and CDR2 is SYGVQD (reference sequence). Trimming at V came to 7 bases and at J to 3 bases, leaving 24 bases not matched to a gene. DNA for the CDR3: TGCGCCAGCAATCGAAGGGACAGGGTCTGTCGGGGGGCTCTGGACTATGGCTACACCTTC. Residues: CASNRRDRVCRGALDYGYTF.

The CDR3 DNA is TGTGCCAGTATTGGACCGGCCGTCGATGGCTACACCTTC. Its translation is CASIGPAVDGYTF. The rearrangement uses TRBV19 and TRBJ1-2, with D uncertain. The CDR3 is 13 residues long. From germline, CDR1 is LNHDA and CDR2 SQIVND (reference sequence). V was pared by 7 bases and J by 6 bases, with 15 bases between.

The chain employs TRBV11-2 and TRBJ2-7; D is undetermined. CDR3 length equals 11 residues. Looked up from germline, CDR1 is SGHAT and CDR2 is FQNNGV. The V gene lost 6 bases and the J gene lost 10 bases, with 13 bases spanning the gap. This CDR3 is CASRETDTQYF. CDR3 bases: TGTGCCAGCAGGGAGACTGACACACAGTACTTC.

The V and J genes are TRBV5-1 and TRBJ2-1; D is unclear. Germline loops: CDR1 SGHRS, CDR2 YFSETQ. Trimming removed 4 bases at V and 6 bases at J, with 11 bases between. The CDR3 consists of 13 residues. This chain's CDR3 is CASSDRNGNEQFF. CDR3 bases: TGCGCCAGCAGCGACCGGAACGGCAATGAGCAGTTCTTC.

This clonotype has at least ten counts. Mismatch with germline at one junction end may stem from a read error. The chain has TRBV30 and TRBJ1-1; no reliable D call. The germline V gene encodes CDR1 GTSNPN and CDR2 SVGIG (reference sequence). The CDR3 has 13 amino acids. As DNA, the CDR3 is TGTGCCTGGACCGGTCAGTTCGACACTCAAGCTTTCTTT. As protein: CAWTGQFDTQAFF.

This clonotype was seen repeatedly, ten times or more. The CDR3 loop reads CASSDREYNSPLHF. The CDR3 region has the DNA TGTGCCAGCAGTGATCGTGAATATAATTCACCCCTCCACTTT. The chain is built from TRBV6-1 and TRBJ1-6; D is ambiguous. Germline V gene lookup returns CDR1 MNHNS and CDR2 SASEGT. The CDR3 runs 14 residues. V was cut by 3 bases and J by 4 bases, with 7 bases left in between.